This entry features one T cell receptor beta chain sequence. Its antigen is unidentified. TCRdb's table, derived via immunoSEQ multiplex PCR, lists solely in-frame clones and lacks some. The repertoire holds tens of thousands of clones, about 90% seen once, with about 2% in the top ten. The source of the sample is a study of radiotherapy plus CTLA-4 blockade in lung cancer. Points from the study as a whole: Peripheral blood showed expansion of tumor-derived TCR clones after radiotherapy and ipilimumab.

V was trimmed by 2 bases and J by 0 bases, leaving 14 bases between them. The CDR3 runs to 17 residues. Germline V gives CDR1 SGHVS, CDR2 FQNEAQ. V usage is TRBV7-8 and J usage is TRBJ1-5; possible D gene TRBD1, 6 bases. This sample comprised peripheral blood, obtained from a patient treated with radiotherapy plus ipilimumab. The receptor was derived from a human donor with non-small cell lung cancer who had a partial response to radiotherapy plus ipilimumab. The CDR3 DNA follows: TGTGCCAGCAGCTTACTAGGGACATCGGTTAGCAATCAGCCCCAGCATTTT. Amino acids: CASSLLGTSVSNQPQHF. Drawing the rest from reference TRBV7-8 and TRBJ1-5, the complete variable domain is GAGVSQSPRYKVAKRGQDVALRCDPISGHVSLFWYQQALGQGPEFLTYFQNEAQLDKSGLPSDRFFAERPEGSVSTLKIQRTQQEDSAVYLCASSLLGTSVSNQPQHFGDGTRLSIL.